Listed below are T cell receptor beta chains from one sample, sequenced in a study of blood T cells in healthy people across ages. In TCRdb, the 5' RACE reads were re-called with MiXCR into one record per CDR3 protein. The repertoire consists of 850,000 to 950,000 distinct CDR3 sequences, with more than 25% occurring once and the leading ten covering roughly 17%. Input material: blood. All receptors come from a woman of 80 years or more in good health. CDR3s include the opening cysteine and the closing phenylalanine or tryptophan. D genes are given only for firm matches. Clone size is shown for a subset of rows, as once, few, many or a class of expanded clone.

TGTGCCAGCAGGGTCGGGACTAGCGGGAAGCAGTATTTT | CASRVGTSGKQYF | few | TRBD2 | TRBJ2-3 | TRBV2
TGTGCCAGCAACCTTAGCACGGTTGAGCAGTACTTC | CASNLSTVEQYF | NA | NA | TRBJ2-5 | TRBV6-6
TGCAGTGCCCCGAGTTCGGGTAACATTCAGTACTTC | CSAPSSGNIQYF | many | NA | TRBJ2-4 | TRBV20-1
TGTGCCAGCAGCTTGACAGGGGGCATTGGCGCCTACGAGCAGTACTTC | CASSLTGGIGAYEQYF | NA | TRBD1 | TRBJ2-7 | TRBV7-9
TGTGCCAGCAGCCACACGGGACAGCACAACGAGCAGTACTTC | CASSHTGQHNEQYF | many | NA | TRBJ2-7 | TRBV21-1
TGCAGCGTTGTTCCCTTTGACAGGGGATGGGACGAGCAGTACTTC | CSVVPFDRGWDEQYF | many | TRBD1 | TRBJ2-7 | TRBV29-1
TGTGCCTGCTCACCAAGGGGGGACAGCTCCTACGAGCAGTACTTC | CACSPRGDSSYEQYF | NA | NA | TRBJ2-7 | TRBV18
TGCGCCGGCAGCCAAGATCAGGGACGGCCTTCCTACAATGAGCAGTTCTTC | CAGSQDQGRPSYNEQFF | NA | NA | TRBJ2-1 | TRBV4-3
TGTGCCAGCAGCCAGACCCCCACAATAGGGGAGACCCAGTACTTC | CASSQTPTIGETQYF | many | NA | TRBJ2-5 | TRBV4-2
TGTGCCAGCAGTTCCTGGGGTCAGGGGTTTAATTCACCCCTCCACTTT | CASSSWGQGFNSPLHF | NA | NA | TRBJ1-6 | TRBV28
TGCAGTGCTAAGGACGTTCGCTCGTTAGCTAACTATGGCTACACCTTC | CSAKDVRSLANYGYTF | many | NA | TRBJ1-2 | TRBV20-1
TGTGCCAGCAGCAGACATGGAGGAAGGGGGTACGAGCAGTACTTC | CASSRHGGRGYEQYF | NA | NA | TRBJ2-7 | TRBV2
TGTGCCAGCAGGGGGCGGGTTAGCGGGGGATCGGATACGCAGTATTTT | CASRGRVSGGSDTQYF | few | TRBD2 | TRBJ2-3 | TRBV2
TGCAGTGCTAGAGTAGGGGCAGCTTCTAATGAAAAACTGTTTTTT | CSARVGAASNEKLFF | NA | NA | TRBJ1-4 | TRBV20-1
TGTGCCAGCAGCTTAGGGGACACGTATGGCTACACCTTC | CASSLGDTYGYTF | NA | NA | TRBJ1-2 | TRBV7-9
TGTGCCAGCAGTTTGGGACAGTTGAACACCGGGGAGCTGTTTTTT | CASSLGQLNTGELFF | NA | TRBD1 | TRBJ2-2 | TRBV12-3/TRBV12-4
TGTGCCAGTAGTCGACTCGGACAGGTCCGCAATCAGCCCCAGCATTTT | CASSRLGQVRNQPQHF | few | TRBD1 | TRBJ1-5 | TRBV19
TGTGCCAGCAACCGTAACGGGGGGGTGAACATTCAGTACTTC | CASNRNGGVNIQYF | NA | TRBD2 | TRBJ2-4 | TRBV28
TGTGCCAGCAGCCCCCAGACAGGGGAGCAGTTCTTC | CASSPQTGEQFF | many | TRBD1 | TRBJ2-1 | TRBV7-9
TGTGCCAGCAGTGAACAGACAGGGCGCAATCAGCCCCAGCATTTT | CASSEQTGRNQPQHF | NA | TRBD1 | TRBJ1-5 | TRBV2
TGTGCCAGCAGCCCGTTAGCGGGGGGCCTAAACAATGAGCAGTTCTTC | CASSPLAGGLNNEQFF | NA | TRBD2 | TRBJ2-1 | TRBV3-1
TGCGCCAGCAGCCAAGGCAGCCAAGAGACCCAGTACTTC | CASSQGSQETQYF | many | NA | TRBJ2-5 | TRBV4-3
TGCGCCAACAGCCATCGTACTTGGGGGGGCTCCTACAATGAGCAGTTCTTC | CANSHRTWGGSYNEQFF | few | TRBD2 | TRBJ2-1 | TRBV4-3
TGTGCCAGCGGATTCAATGAGCAGTTCTTC | CASGFNEQFF | many | NA | TRBJ2-1 | TRBV6-2/TRBV6-3
TGTGCCAGCAGCCAAGCCCGGGACAGGCCCCAGGGTGAGCAGTTCTTC | CASSQARDRPQGEQFF | few | TRBD1 | TRBJ2-1 | TRBV7-8
TGCGCCAGCAGCTTACAGGGGGCGAGCACAGATACGCAGTATTTT | CASSLQGASTDTQYF | many | TRBD1 | TRBJ2-3 | TRBV6-5
TGTGCCAGCAGCTTTGGGCGGGGGGGTTACAATGAGCAGTTCTTC | CASSFGRGGYNEQFF | many | TRBD2 | TRBJ2-1 | TRBV7-2
TGCAGTGCTACTAGCGGGGCCTCAGATACGCAGTATTTT | CSATSGASDTQYF | many | TRBD2 | TRBJ2-3 | TRBV20-1
TGTGCCAGCAGCTACTGGCAAGGGGGACGAGGTGGCTACACCTTC | CASSYWQGGRGGYTF | many | NA | TRBJ1-2 | TRBV11-2
TGTGCCAGCTCACCACGGGATGGGGAAATAGAGCAGTACTTC | CASSPRDGEIEQYF | NA | NA | TRBJ2-7 | TRBV18
TGTGCCACCAGCAGAGATCTTGTGACCCACGGCGGGCAGTTCTTC | CATSRDLVTHGGQFF | many | NA | TRBJ2-1 | TRBV15
TGTGCCAGCGGACAGGGACTAGCGGTTGAGACCCAGTACTTC | CASGQGLAVETQYF | many | TRBD2 | TRBJ2-5 | TRBV7-8
TGTGCCATCACGAGTGGCGGGACGAGCTCCTACAATGAGCAGTTCTTC | CAITSGGTSSYNEQFF | once | NA | TRBJ2-1 | TRBV10-3
TGCAGTGCTAGTCAGAGACAGGGTCGATCCAATAATCAGCCCCAGCATTTT | CSASQRQGRSNNQPQHF | many | TRBD1 | TRBJ1-5 | TRBV20-1
TGTGCCACCAGTGACCAGGGACGCGAGGAGCTGTTTTTT | CATSDQGREELFF | NA | NA | TRBJ2-2 | TRBV24-1
TGTGCCAGCAGCCCGGCCGGTTATGGCTACACCTTC | CASSPAGYGYTF | many | NA | TRBJ1-2 | TRBV5-5
TGTGCCAGCAGTTTACGCCGTACAGGGGGAGTTGCAAATACGCAGTATTTT | CASSLRRTGGVANTQYF | many | TRBD1 | TRBJ2-3 | TRBV12-3/TRBV12-4
TGTGCCAGCAGCAAAGCTGGAAGTTATTCACCCCTCCACTTT | CASSKAGSYSPLHF | many | NA | TRBJ1-6 | TRBV21-1
TGCAGTGCCCTCCCATGGCAGGGGGCATACTATGAGCAGTACTTC | CSALPWQGAYYEQYF | NA | TRBD1 | TRBJ2-5 | TRBV20-1
TGCAGTGCTAGAGATCACTATGAGCAGTTCTTC | CSARDHYEQFF | NA | NA | TRBJ2-1 | TRBV20-1
TGCAGTGCTAGACCCGGGACACTTTACGAGCAGTACTTC | CSARPGTLYEQYF | many | NA | TRBJ2-7 | TRBV20-1
TGTGCCAGCTCACAGGTCGGGATCCCACTCTACAATGAGCAGTTCTTC | CASSQVGIPLYNEQFF | NA | NA | TRBJ2-1 | TRBV18
TGCGCCAGCAGGCCCGGGACTAGCGGGATTTTTGAGCAGTTCTTC | CASRPGTSGIFEQFF | NA | TRBD2 | TRBJ2-1 | TRBV5-1
TGTGCCAGCAGTATATCCGGGACGGTATATACCGGGGAGCTGTTTTTT | CASSISGTVYTGELFF | NA | NA | TRBJ2-2 | TRBV27
TGTGCCAGCAGACCGGACGAACTGAGCACAGATATGCAGTATTTT | CASRPDELSTDMQYF | NA | NA | TRBJ2-3 | TRBV12-3/TRBV12-4
TGTGCCAGCGGAAAATCAGGGGGTCAGCCCCAGCATTTT | CASGKSGGQPQHF | few | TRBD1 | TRBJ1-5 | TRBV6-2/TRBV6-3